A single count supports the clone carrying this T cell receptor beta chain. The protocol was immunoSEQ multiplex PCR, while the TCRdb copy is restricted to in-frame clones and leaves out a portion. This sample yields a few million clones, of which roughly 93% are seen a single time; more than 1.5% belongs to the top ten. This sample stems from a study of shared clonotypes between healthy human individuals. Naive CD8 cells were CD45RO-negative, positively selected for CCR7, excluding terminally differentiated effector memory CD45RA+ cells. This CDR3 region has 16 residues. V dropped 2 bases and J dropped 4 bases, with 17 bases sitting between them. Germline assignment: CDR1 MNHEY and CDR2 SMNVEV (reference sequence).

The receptor comes from a man aged 18-30 years in good health. Some clones in this sample may be carry-over from other donors' samples. The specimen sequenced was naive CD8+ T cells from PBMCs. This chain connects TRBV27 to TRBJ2-5; no clear D. The CDR3 loop reads CASSLGLGRTPETQYF. The DNA for the CDR3 is TGTGCCAGCAGTTTAGGGTTAGGACGGACCCCAGAGACCCAGTACTTC.